The clone carrying this T cell receptor beta chain was observed a handful of times. The protocol was immunoSEQ multiplex PCR, while the TCRdb copy is restricted to in-frame clones and leaves out a portion. The table shows about 110,000 clones, with approximately 85% occurring only once. This sample was included in a study of PD-L1 blockade in urothelial cancer. Study overall: Typically, measured as a median, blood samples had approximately 130,000 T cells.

V shed 5 bases and J shed 1 base, with 11 bases lying between them. The CDR3 consists of 14 residues. The germline gives CDR1 KGHSH, CDR2 LQKENI. This clonotype was sampled from a man over 45 with urothelial cancer. Sample: PBMCs, taken around atezolizumab (anti-PD-L1) treatment. The gene calls are TRBV18 and TRBJ1-1, with a possible D match to TRBD1 (5 bases). The CDR3: CASSSQGQNTEAFF. The CDR3 DNA reads as TGTGCCAGCTCATCTCAGGGTCAGAACACTGAAGCTTTCTTT.